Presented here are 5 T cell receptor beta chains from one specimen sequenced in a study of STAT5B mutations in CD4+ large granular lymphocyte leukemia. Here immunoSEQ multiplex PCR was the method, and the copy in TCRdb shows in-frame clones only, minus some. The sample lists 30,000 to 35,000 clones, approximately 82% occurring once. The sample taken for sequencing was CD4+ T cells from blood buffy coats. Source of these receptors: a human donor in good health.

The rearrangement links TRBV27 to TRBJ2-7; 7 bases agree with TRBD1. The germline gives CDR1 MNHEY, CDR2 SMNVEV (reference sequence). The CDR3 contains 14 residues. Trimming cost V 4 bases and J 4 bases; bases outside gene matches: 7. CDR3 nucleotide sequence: TGTGCCAGCAGTTACAGGGGCTACCAATACGAGCAGTACTTC. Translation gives CASSYRGYQYEQYF.

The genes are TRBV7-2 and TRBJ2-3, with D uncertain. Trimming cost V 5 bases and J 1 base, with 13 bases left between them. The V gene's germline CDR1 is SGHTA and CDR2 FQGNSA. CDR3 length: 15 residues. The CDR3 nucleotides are TGTGCCAGCAGCCCTCGTTTAGTCGGCACAGATACGCAGTATTTT. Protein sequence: CASSPRLVGTDTQYF.

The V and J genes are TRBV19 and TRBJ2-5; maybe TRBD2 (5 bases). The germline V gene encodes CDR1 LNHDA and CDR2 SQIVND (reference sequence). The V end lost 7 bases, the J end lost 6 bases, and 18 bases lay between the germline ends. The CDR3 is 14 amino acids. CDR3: CASNSLTERKTQYF. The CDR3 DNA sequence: TGTGCCAGTAATTCCCTTACCGAGCGGAAGACCCAGTACTTC.

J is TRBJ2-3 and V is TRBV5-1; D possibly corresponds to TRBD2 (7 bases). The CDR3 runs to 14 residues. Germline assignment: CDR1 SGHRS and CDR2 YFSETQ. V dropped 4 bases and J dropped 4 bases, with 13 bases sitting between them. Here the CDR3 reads CASSDRGRADTQYF. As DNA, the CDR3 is TGCGCCAGCAGCGATAGGGGGAGGGCAGATACGCAGTATTTT. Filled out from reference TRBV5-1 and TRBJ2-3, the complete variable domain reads KAGVTQTPRYLIKTRGQQVTLSCSPISGHRSVSWYQQTPGQGLQFLFEYFSETQRNKGNFPGRFSGRQFSNSRSEMNVSTLELGDSALYLCASSDRGRADTQYFGPGTRLTVL.

The CDR3 protein is CSVGQGGKTQYF. CDR3 sequence (DNA): TGCAGCGTTGGCCAGGGAGGGAAGACCCAGTACTTC. The J gene is TRBJ2-5, the V gene TRBV29-1; 7 nucleotides agree with TRBD2. The CDR3 loop spans 12 amino acids. The trim removed 4 bases at V and 6 bases at J, leaving 5 bases unmatched. Germline CDR1 reads SQVTM; CDR2 reads ANQGSEA.